Presented here are 10 T cell receptor beta chains from one specimen sequenced in a study of blood T cell repertoires in COVID-19. The data were produced by immunoSEQ multiplex PCR, yet TCRdb's version contains in-frame clones alone and is incomplete. The table includes over 75,000 clones, roughly 90% detected once. The sequencing input was peripheral blood. The receptors come from a human donor with active COVID-19. The donor label of this sample is uncertain.

The chain carries TRBV7-8 and TRBJ1-4; 7 bases are shared with TRBD1. The germline V gene has CDR1 SGHVS and CDR2 FQNEAQ. Trimming cost V 5 bases and J 8 bases; bases outside gene matches: 5. There are 13 residues in the CDR3. CDR3 sequence: CASSPRTGEKLFF. As DNA, the CDR3 is TGTGCCAGCAGCCCGCGGACAGGAGAAAAACTGTTTTTT.

The rearrangement joins TRBV6-5 to TRBJ1-1, with D perhaps TRBD1 (5 bases). There are 15 residues in the CDR3. Germline assignment: CDR1 MNHEY and CDR2 SVGAGI. Trimming removed 6 bases at V and 2 bases at J, with 16 bases between. The CDR3 nucleotides are TGTGCCAGCAGCCTGACTGGACAAATTAACACTGAAGCTTTCTTT. This sequence encodes CASSLTGQINTEAFF.

The chain links TRBV28 to TRBJ2-5; perhaps TRBD2 as D (6 bases). CDR3 length: 14 residues. Germline loops: CDR1 MDHEN, CDR2 SYDVKM. V shed 5 bases and J shed 3 bases, with 13 bases lying between them. CDR3 coding DNA: TGTGCCAGCAGTCTTGGCGGGGTAGAAGAGACCCAGTACTTC. Amino acid sequence: CASSLGGVEETQYF.

This chain links TRBV28 with TRBJ1-4; no firm D call. The CDR3 is made up of 13 amino acids. Per germline, CDR1 MDHEN and CDR2 SYDVKM. V was cut by 6 bases and J by 6 bases, with 11 bases left in between. CDR3 DNA: TGTGCCAGCAGATCGACAATCTATGAAAAACTGTTTTTT. Translation: CASRSTIYEKLFF.

The chain is built from TRBV19 and TRBJ1-1, with D possibly matching TRBD1 (5 bases). V was cut by 5 bases and J by 1 base, with 17 bases left in between. CDR1 LNHDA and CDR2 SQIVND come from the germline V gene (reference sequence). There are 16 residues in the CDR3. This CDR3 reads CASSSLGEGPNTEAFF. The CDR3, as DNA: TGTGCCAGTAGTTCTTTGGGGGAGGGGCCGAACACTGAAGCTTTCTTT.

V gene TRBV2 combines with J gene TRBJ1-2; TRBD1 agrees at 7 bases. CDR3 length: 16 amino acids. The J segment lost 4 bases and the V segment lost 7 bases, leaving 15 bases of the junction unmatched. Germline V gene sequence: CDR1 SNHLY, CDR2 FYNNEI. CDR3 amino acids: CASTDRVGYGGYGYTF. CDR3 in DNA: TGTGCCAGCACTGACAGGGTGGGGTATGGTGGCTATGGCTACACCTTC.

This clone has just one count. The rearrangement links TRBV27 to TRBJ2-2; 10 bases align to TRBD1. Per the germline V gene, CDR1 is MNHEY and CDR2 is SMNVEV (reference sequence). The CDR3 is 14 amino acids. After removal of 5 bases from V and 7 bases from J, the junction contained 4 bases not matched to a gene. The CDR3 sequence is CASSAGTGVGELFF. Here the CDR3 DNA reads TGTGCCAGCAGTGCCGGGACAGGGGTCGGGGAGCTGTTTTTT.

The J gene is TRBJ2-3, the V gene TRBV6-1; 7 nucleotides line up with TRBD2. J gave up 2 bases and V 4 bases, and 12 bases lay outside the gene matches. Germline lookup yields CDR1 MNHNS and CDR2 SASEGT. This CDR3 has 17 amino acids. The CDR3: CASSVFWEAGFTDTQYF. The DNA for the CDR3 is TGTGCCAGCAGTGTCTTCTGGGAAGCGGGGTTCACAGATACGCAGTATTTT.

V usage is TRBV9 and J usage is TRBJ2-3; D is uncertain. Trimming stripped 0 bases from V and 6 bases from J, with 5 bases between. The CDR3 extends over 12 amino acids. From germline, CDR1 is SGDLS and CDR2 YYNGEE. This CDR3 reads CASSVDADTQYF. CDR3 sequence (DNA): TGTGCCAGCAGCGTAGATGCGGATACGCAGTATTTT.

V gene TRBV21-1 combines with J gene TRBJ2-7; the table's D call of TRBD2 was not tested on the DNA. TRBV21-1 is termed a pseudogene. The CDR3 is 17 amino acids. CDR3 DNA sequence: TGTGCCAGCAGCAAAAAAATCTGGCTTAACCTATCCCATGAGGAGTACTTC. This sequence encodes CASSKKIWLNLSHEEYF.